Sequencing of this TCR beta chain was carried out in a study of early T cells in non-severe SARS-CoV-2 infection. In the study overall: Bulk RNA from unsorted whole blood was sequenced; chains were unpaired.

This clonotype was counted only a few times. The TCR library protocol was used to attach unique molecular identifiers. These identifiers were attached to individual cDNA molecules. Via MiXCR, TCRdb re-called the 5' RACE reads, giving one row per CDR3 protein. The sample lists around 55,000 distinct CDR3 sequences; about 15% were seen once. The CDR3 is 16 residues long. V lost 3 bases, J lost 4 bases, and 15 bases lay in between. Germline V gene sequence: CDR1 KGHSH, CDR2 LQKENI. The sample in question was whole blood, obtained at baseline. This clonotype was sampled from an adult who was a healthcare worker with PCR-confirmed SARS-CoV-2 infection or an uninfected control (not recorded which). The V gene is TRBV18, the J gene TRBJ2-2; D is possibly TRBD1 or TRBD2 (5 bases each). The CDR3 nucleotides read TGTGCCAGCTCACCGTCAGGGAGTGGGAGCACCGGGGAGCTGTTTTTT. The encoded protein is CASSPSGSGSTGELFF. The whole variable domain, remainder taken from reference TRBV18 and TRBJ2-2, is NAGVMQNPRHLVRRRGQEARLRCSPMKGHSHVYWYRQLPEEGLKFMVYLQKENIIDESGMPKERFSAEFPKEGPSILRIQQVVRGDSAAYFCASSPSGSGSTGELFFGEGSRLTVL.